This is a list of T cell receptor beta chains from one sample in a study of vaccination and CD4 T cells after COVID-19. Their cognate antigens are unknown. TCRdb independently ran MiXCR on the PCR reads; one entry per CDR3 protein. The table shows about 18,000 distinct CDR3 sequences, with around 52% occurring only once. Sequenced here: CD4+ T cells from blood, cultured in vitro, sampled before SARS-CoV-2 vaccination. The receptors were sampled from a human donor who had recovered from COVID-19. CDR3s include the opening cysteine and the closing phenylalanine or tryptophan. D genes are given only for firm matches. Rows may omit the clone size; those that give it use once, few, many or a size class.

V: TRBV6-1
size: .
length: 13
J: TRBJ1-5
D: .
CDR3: CASSEAQGTPQHF
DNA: TGTGCCAGCAGTGAAGCGCAGGGGACGCCCCAGCATTTT

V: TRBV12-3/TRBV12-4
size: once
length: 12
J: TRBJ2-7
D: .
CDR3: CASAQGINEQYF
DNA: TGTGCCAGCGCGCAGGGTATCAACGAGCAGTACTTC

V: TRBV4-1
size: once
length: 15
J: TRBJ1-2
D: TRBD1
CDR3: CASSKPGQGNYGYTF
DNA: TGCGCCAGCAGCAAACCGGGACAGGGGAACTATGGCTACACCTTC

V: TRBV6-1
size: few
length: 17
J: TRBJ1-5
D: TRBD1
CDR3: CASSKVRDSESNQPQHF
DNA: TGTGCCAGCAGTAAAGTCCGGGACAGCGAGAGCAATCAGCCCCAGCATTTT

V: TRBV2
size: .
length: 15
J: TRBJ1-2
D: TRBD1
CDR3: CASSAGTVARGGYTF
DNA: TGTGCCAGCAGTGCAGGGACAGTTGCCCGAGGGGGCTACACCTTC

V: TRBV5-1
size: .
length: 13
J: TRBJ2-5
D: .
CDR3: CASSLSGRETQYF
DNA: TGCGCCAGCAGCTTGTCTGGCAGAGAGACCCAGTACTTC

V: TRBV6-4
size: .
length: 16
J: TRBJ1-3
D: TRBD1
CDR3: CASSFRTGSSGNTIYF
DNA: TGTGCCAGCAGCTTCAGGACAGGTAGCTCTGGAAACACCATATATTTT

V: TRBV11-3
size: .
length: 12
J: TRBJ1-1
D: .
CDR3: CASSFQGSTAFF
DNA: TGTGCCAGCAGCTTTCAGGGGTCGACGGCTTTCTTT

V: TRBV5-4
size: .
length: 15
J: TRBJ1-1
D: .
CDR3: CASSLAGAVGTEAFF
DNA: TGTGCCAGCAGCTTGGCGGGGGCGGTCGGCACTGAAGCTTTCTTT

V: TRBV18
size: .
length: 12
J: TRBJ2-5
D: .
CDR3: CASSANQETQYF
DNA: TGTGCCAGCTCAGCAAACCAAGAGACCCAGTACTTC

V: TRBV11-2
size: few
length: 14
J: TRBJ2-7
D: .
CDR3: CASSLGPPLGKQYF
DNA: TGTGCCAGCAGCTTGGGACCCCCTCTCGGGAAGCAGTACTTC

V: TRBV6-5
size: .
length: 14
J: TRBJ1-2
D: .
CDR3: CASSYPQGNYGYTF
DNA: TGTGCCAGCAGTTATCCCCAGGGGAACTATGGCTACACCTTC

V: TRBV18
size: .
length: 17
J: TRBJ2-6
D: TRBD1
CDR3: CASSGGQGARGANVLTF
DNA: TGTGCCAGCTCAGGGGGACAGGGGGCTCGTGGGGCCAACGTCCTGACTTTC

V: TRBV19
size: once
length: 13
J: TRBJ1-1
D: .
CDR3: CASSASHVTEAFF
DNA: TGTGCCAGTAGTGCCTCGCATGTCACTGAAGCTTTCTTT

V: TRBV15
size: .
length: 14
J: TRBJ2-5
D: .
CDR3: CATSRAGQKETQYF
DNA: TGTGCCACCAGCAGAGCCGGGCAGAAAGAGACCCAGTACTTC

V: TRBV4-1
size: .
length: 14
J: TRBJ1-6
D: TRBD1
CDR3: CATGAHSYNSPLHF
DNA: TGCGCTACAGGGGCCCACTCCTATAATTCACCCCTCCACTTT

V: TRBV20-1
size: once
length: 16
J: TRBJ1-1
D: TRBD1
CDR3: CSARGADWDRGFEAFF
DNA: TGCAGTGCTAGAGGTGCTGACTGGGACAGAGGCTTTGAAGCTTTCTTT

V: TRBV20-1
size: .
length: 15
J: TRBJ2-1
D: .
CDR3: CSAKPAATSYNEQFF
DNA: TGCAGTGCTAAGCCCGCGGCTACCTCCTACAATGAGCAGTTCTTC

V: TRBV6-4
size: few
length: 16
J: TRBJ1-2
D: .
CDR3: CASSGGGRLKNYGYTF
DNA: TGTGCCAGCAGTGGAGGAGGCCGGCTAAAGAACTATGGCTACACCTTC

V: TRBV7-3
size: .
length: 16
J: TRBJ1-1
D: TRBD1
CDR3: CASSLGFRQGWTEAFF
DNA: TGTGCCAGCAGCTTAGGGTTTCGACAGGGATGGACTGAAGCTTTCTTT

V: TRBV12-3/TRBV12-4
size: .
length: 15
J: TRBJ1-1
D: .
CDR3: CASSSGQGQNTEAFF
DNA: TGTGCCAGCAGCTCCGGGCAGGGGCAAAACACTGAAGCTTTCTTT

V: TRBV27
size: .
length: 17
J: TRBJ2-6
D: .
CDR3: CASSLASRTPGANVLTF
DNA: TGTGCCAGCAGCTTAGCGTCCAGGACCCCTGGGGCCAACGTCCTGACTTTC

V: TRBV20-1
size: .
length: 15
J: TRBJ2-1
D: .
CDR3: CSALSRSQRPNEQFF
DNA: TGCAGTGCTCTTTCACGGTCTCAGCGTCCGAATGAGCAGTTCTTC

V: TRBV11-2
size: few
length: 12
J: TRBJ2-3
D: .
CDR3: CASSLFTDTQYF
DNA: TGTGCCAGCAGCTTATTCACAGATACGCAGTATTTT

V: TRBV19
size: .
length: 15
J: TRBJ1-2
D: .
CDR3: CASSKGEDDNYGYTF
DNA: TGTGCCAGTAGTAAGGGCGAAGATGATAACTATGGCTACACCTTC

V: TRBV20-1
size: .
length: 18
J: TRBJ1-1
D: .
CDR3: CSAREVGGQRIINTEAFF
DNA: TGCAGTGCTAGAGAAGTTGGCGGGCAAAGGATTATTAACACTGAAGCTTTCTTT

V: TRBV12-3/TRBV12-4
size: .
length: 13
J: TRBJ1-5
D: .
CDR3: CASSFGQNQPQHF
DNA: TGTGCCAGCAGTTTTGGGCAAAATCAGCCCCAGCATTTT

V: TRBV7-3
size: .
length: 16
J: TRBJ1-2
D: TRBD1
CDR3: CASSPTPGTGSYGYTF
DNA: TGTGCCAGCAGCCCCACCCCCGGGACAGGGTCCTATGGCTACACCTTC

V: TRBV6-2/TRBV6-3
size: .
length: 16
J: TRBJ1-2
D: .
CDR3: CASSGSGTEEYYGYTF
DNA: TGTGCCAGCAGTGGGTCCGGGACGGAGGAATACTATGGCTACACCTTC

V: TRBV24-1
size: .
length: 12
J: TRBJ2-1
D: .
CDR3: CATISTSNEQFF
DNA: TGTGCCACCATATCGACCTCCAATGAGCAGTTCTTC

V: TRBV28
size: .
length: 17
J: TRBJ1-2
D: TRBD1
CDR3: CASSFYGRGQGNYGYTF
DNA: TGTGCCAGCAGTTTTTATGGGAGGGGGCAGGGGAACTATGGCTACACCTTC

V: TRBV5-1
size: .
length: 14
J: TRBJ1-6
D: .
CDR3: CASSYQPNNSPLHF
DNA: TGCGCCAGCAGCTACCAACCGAATAATTCACCCCTCCACTTT

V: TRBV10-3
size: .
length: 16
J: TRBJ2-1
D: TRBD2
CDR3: CAISEGQRGSYNEQFF
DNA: TGTGCCATCAGTGAGGGGCAGCGGGGCTCCTACAATGAGCAGTTCTTC

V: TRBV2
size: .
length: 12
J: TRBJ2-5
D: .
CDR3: CASGRPQETQYF
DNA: TGTGCCAGCGGAAGACCCCAAGAGACCCAGTACTTC

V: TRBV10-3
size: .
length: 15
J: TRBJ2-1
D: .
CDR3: CASSYSRDIANEQFF
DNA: TGTGCCAGCAGTTACTCCAGGGATATAGCGAATGAGCAGTTCTTC

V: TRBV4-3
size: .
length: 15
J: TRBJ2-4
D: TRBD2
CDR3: CASSPPAGGSNIQYF
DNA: TGCGCCAGCAGCCCCCCAGCGGGAGGTTCAAACATTCAGTACTTC

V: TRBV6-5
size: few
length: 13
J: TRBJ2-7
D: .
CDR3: CASSYRDAYEQYF
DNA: TGTGCCAGCAGTTATAGGGATGCCTACGAGCAGTACTTC

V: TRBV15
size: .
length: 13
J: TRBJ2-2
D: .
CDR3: CATSSTGTGELFF
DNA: TGTGCCACCAGCAGCACTGGGACAGGGGAGCTGTTTTTT

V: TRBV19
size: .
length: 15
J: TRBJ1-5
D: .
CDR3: CASKGATDFNQPQHF
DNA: TGTGCCAGTAAGGGCGCAACAGATTTCAATCAGCCCCAGCATTTT

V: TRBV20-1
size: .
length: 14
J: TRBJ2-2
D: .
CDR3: CSASGSRGTGELFF
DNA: TGCAGTGCTAGCGGGTCTAGAGGCACCGGGGAGCTGTTTTTT

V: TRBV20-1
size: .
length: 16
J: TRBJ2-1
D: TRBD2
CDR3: CSVTSGGALIYNEQFF
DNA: TGCAGTGTAACTAGCGGGGGGGCCCTTATCTACAATGAGCAGTTCTTC

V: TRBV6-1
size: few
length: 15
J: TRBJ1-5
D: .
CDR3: CASSDGGRWSQPQHF
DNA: TGTGCCAGCAGTGATGGGGGCAGATGGAGTCAGCCCCAGCATTTT

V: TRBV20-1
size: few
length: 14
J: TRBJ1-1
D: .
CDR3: CSASKSRSGTEAFF
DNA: TGCAGTGCTAGTAAGTCCCGATCGGGGACTGAAGCTTTCTTT

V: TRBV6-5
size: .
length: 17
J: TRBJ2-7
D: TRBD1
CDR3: CASSYGGRTGATYEQYF
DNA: TGTGCCAGCAGTTACGGGGGTCGGACAGGGGCTACCTACGAGCAGTACTTC

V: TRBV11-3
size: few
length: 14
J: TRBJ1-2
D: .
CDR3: CASSLGIGASGYTF
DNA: TGTGCCAGCAGCTTAGGCATAGGGGCGAGTGGCTACACCTTC

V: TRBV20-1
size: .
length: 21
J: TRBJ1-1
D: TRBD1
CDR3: CSASDTGTGGFGGSLDTEAFF
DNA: TGCAGTGCTAGTGATACCGGGACAGGGGGCTTTGGAGGCTCGTTGGACACTGAAGCTTTCTTT

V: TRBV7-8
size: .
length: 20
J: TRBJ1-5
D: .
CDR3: CASSLLSLWTSNGGNQPQHF
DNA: TGTGCCAGCAGCTTATTGAGTCTTTGGACATCAAACGGGGGCAATCAGCCCCAGCATTTT

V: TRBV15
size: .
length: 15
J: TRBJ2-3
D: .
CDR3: CATSRGGGDTDTQYF
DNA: TGTGCCACCAGCAGAGGTGGCGGGGACACAGATACGCAGTATTTT

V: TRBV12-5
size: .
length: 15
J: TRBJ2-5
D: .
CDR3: CASGREGVIGETQYF
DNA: TGTGCTAGTGGTCGAGAGGGGGTAATAGGAGAGACCCAGTACTTC

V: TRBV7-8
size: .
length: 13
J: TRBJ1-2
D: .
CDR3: CASSLDPGYGYTF
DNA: TGTGCCAGCAGCTTAGATCCAGGCTATGGCTACACCTTC

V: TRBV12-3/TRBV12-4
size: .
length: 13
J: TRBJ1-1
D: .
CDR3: CASSLVMNTEAFF
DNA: TGTGCCAGCAGTTTAGTCATGAACACTGAAGCTTTCTTT

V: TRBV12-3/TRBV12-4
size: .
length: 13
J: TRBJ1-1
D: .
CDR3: CASSRGILTEAFF
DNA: TGTGCCAGCAGCAGGGGTATTCTCACTGAAGCTTTCTTT

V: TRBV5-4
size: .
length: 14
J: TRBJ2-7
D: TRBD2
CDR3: CASSPTAGGMEQYF
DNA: TGTGCCAGCAGCCCGACCGCGGGAGGTATGGAGCAGTACTTC

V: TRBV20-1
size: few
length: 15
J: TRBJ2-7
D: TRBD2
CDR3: CSASPTSGGAWEQYF
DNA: TGCAGTGCTAGCCCAACTAGCGGGGGGGCTTGGGAGCAGTACTTC

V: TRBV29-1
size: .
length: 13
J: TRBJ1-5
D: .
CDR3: CSAGRGGLEPQHF
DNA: TGCAGCGCCGGCCGGGGAGGGTTGGAGCCCCAGCATTTT

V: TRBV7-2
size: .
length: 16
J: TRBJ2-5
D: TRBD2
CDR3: CASSRTERGGRETQYF
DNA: TGTGCCAGCAGCCGAACGGAGCGGGGGGGCCGAGAGACCCAGTACTTC

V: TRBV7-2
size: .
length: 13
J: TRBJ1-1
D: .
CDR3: CASSRTRNTEAFF
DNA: TGTGCCAGCAGTCGTACACGGAACACTGAAGCTTTCTTT

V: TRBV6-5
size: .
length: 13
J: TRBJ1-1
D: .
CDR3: CASSYFSGTEAFF
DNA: TGTGCCAGCAGTTACTTTTCGGGCACTGAAGCTTTCTTT

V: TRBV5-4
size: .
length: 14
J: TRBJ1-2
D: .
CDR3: CASRGIQTNYGYTF
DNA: TGTGCCAGCAGGGGCATACAGACTAACTATGGCTACACCTTC

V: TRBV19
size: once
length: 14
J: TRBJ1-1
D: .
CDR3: CASSPTGMNTEAFF
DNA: TGTGCCAGTAGTCCCACAGGGATGAACACTGAAGCTTTCTTT